This T cell receptor (beta chain) was documented in a study of cytomegalovirus exposure and HLA in healthy donors. Study conclusions and caveats: About 87% or about 30% of the time was how often most TCR beta V segments were productive, according to an earlier analysis. Reportedly, a later analysis found an Asian-associated ancestry cluster had fewer N-insertions than the approximately 700-donor mean.

Notes on this clone: Antigen unknown.

The primer mix had 60 Vbeta and 13 Jbeta primers. Method: immunoSEQ multiplex PCR; TCRdb's copy keeps in-frame clones and lacks some. The sample contains some 150,000 clones, roughly 80% of which appear only once. At sampling all donors were nominally healthy, likely with unrecorded immune exposures. Trimming removed 4 bases from V and 2 bases from J; junction bases left unmatched: 7. Per the germline V gene, CDR1 is MNHNS and CDR2 is SASEGT. The CDR3 has 18 amino acids. This clonotype was obtained from a woman in her forties or fifties in good health and CMV-seropositive. The sample taken for sequencing was PBMCs. The V gene is TRBV6-1, the J gene TRBJ2-6; 11 positions agree with TRBD2. The CDR3 DNA follows: TGTGCCAGCAGTGGATTAGTAGCGGGGGGGGCTGGGGCCAACGTCCTGACTTTC. Translation: CASSGLVAGGAGANVLTF.